This T cell receptor beta chain was sequenced for a study of T cells in Graves' hyperthyroidism and ophthalmopathy. Overall study: At initial diagnosis, before any treatment had begun, peripheral blood was obtained.

The diagnostic basis comprised clinical symptoms, serum thyroxine and TRAb, thyroid ultrasound and orbital computed tomography. This clonotype has a handful of counts. Antigen specificity is unknown. There were TCR beta CDR3 regions amplified from RNA transcripts. HTBI primers were the set used in a first-round RT-PCR of the TCR CDR3. TCRdb processed the multiplex PCR reads anew with MiXCR; each CDR3 protein has one entry. The sample has 550,000 to 700,000 distinct CDR3 sequences; approximately 14% are singletons. With 0 bases clipped from V and 3 bases from J, the junction kept 4 bases outside the gene matches. The CDR3 length is 16 residues. CDR1 is LGHDT and CDR2 is YNNKEL in the germline V gene (reference sequence). General study results and limits: In the blood, most expanded thyroid clonotypes above 0.001 appeared as well.

Material: blood. This sequence was found in a woman aged 35 to 49 with Graves' ophthalmopathy. V and J are TRBV3-1 and TRBJ1-1, with 10 bases fitting TRBD1. DNA of the CDR3: TGTGCCAGCAGCCAAGAGATAGGACAGGGGGACACTGAAGCTTTCTTT. Amino acids: CASSQEIGQGDTEAFF.